Listed below are T cell receptor beta chains from one sample, sequenced in a study of blood T cells in healthy people across ages. TCRdb re-analysed the 5' RACE reads in MiXCR, keeping a single row per CDR3 protein. The repertoire holds over a million distinct CDR3 sequences, with under 55% as singletons. Sample: blood. These receptors all stem from a woman aged 55-69 years in good health. Each CDR3 is given with its conserved first and last residue. The D gene is left open where the match is weak. For some rows the clone size is stated as once, few or many, or as a class when expanded; others skip it.

TRBD2	.	TRBV3-1	TRBJ2-5	TGTGCCAGCAGCTCCCTGGGTCTAGCGGGAGACCAAGAGACCCAGTACTTC	CASSSLGLAGDQETQYF
.	few	TRBV12-3/TRBV12-4	TRBJ2-5	TGTGCCAGCAGTCGCCCGGGGCTAGCCGGAGAGACCCAGTACTTC	CASSRPGLAGETQYF
TRBD2	.	TRBV6-5	TRBJ2-1	TGTGCCAGCAGTAGGGTAGCGGGAAGGCACAATGAGCAGTTCTTC	CASSRVAGRHNEQFF
TRBD1	.	TRBV5-1	TRBJ2-4	TGCGCCAGCAGCCTGACAGGGTTTCAAAACATTCAGTACTTC	CASSLTGFQNIQYF
.	few	TRBV2	TRBJ2-3	TGTGCCAGCAGTGCCTGGACTACAGATACGCAGTATTTT	CASSAWTTDTQYF
TRBD1	few	TRBV4-2	TRBJ1-2	TGTGCCAGCAGCCAAGAAGTACAGGGGTCTCGTGGCTACACCTTC	CASSQEVQGSRGYTF
TRBD1	.	TRBV6-1	TRBJ1-4	TGTGCCAGCAACGACAGGGAGTCTTTTGCTAATGAAAAACTGTTTTTT	CASNDRESFANEKLFF
.	once	TRBV12-3/TRBV12-4	TRBJ2-7	TGTGCCAGCAGTTTCTTCGGGCTAGCATGGAGCTACGAGCAGTACTTC	CASSFFGLAWSYEQYF
TRBD2	.	TRBV2	TRBJ2-7	TGTGCCAGCACAACAGGAAGCGGGGCCTACGAGCAGTACTTC	CASTTGSGAYEQYF
TRBD2	.	TRBV2	TRBJ2-1	TGTGCCAGCAGTGAAGAGGCAGGGAGGGGACCCAACAATGAGCAGTTCTTC	CASSEEAGRGPNNEQFF
.	.	TRBV18	TRBJ2-7	TGTGCCAGCTCACGAACCCCTACCGGACTCCAAGAGATCCAGTACTTC	CASSRTPTGLQEIQYF
.	.	TRBV12-3/TRBV12-4	TRBJ1-2	TGTGCCAGCACTAAACATGGGTACCAAGTTTATGAGGGCTACACCTTC	CASTKHGYQVYEGYTF
TRBD1	few	TRBV25-1	TRBJ1-1	TGTGCCAGCAGGACAGGGGTGAACACTGAAGCTTTCTTT	CASRTGVNTEAFF
.	.	TRBV27	TRBJ1-4	TGTGCCAGCAGTGGCCGGGGCGCGGGGTTGGGTGAAAAACTGTTTTTT	CASSGRGAGLGEKLFF
TRBD1	.	TRBV6-1	TRBJ1-5	TGTGCCAGCAGAGATACAGGGGGTAATCAGCCCCAGCATTTT	CASRDTGGNQPQHF
TRBD2	few	TRBV6-5	TRBJ2-1	TGTGCCAGCAGGTTAGGACTAGCGGGAGGATTGGATGAGCAGTTCTTC	CASRLGLAGGLDEQFF
.	.	TRBV4-1	TRBJ2-3	TGCGCCAGCAGCCAAGAAGGCGGAGCTAGCTCGGGTTTGAATACGCAGTATTTT	CASSQEGGASSGLNTQYF
.	.	TRBV12-3/TRBV12-4	TRBJ2-3	TGTGCCAGCTCCCCGGTTGGGGGGCTTCGCACAGATACGCAGTATTTT	CASSPVGGLRTDTQYF
TRBD1	once	TRBV7-2	TRBJ2-4	TGTGCCAGCAGCCCCTTCCAGGGGGCAAACATTCAGTACTTC	CASSPFQGANIQYF
.	.	TRBV19	TRBJ2-4	TGTGCCAGTAGTATGGCCGCAGCCAAAAACATTCAGTACTTC	CASSMAAAKNIQYF
.	.	TRBV29-1	TRBJ1-2	TGCAGCGCTGTGACAGCCCTTTTTAACTATGGCTACACCTTC	CSAVTALFNYGYTF
TRBD1	.	TRBV7-9	TRBJ1-4	TGTGCCAGCACCAAGACAGGGTGGAATGCAAAACTGTTTTTT	CASTKTGWNAKLFF
TRBD1	.	TRBV20-1	TRBJ1-5	TGCAGTGCAGCCAGGACAGGGGGCAATCAGCCCCAGCATTTT	CSAARTGGNQPQHF
TRBD2	.	TRBV5-1	TRBJ2-1	TGCGCCAGCATCCTCGGGGCTAGCGGGATCAGGGATGAGCAGTTCTTC	CASILGASGIRDEQFF
.	.	TRBV7-2	TRBJ2-3	TGTGCCAGCAGCTTCGACAGAGCCCCCACAGATACGCAGTATTTT	CASSFDRAPTDTQYF
.	.	TRBV6-6	TRBJ2-1	TGTGCCAGCAGTTACTCGATGGGGGATAAGCAGTTCTTC	CASSYSMGDKQFF
.	.	TRBV5-1	TRBJ2-1	TGCGCCAGCAAGTGGGACTTCGAGCAGTTCTTC	CASKWDFEQFF
TRBD1	.	TRBV27	TRBJ1-6	TGTGCCAGCAGTCCCGGACAGGGGCCTAATTCACCCCCCCACTTT	CASSPGQGPNSPPHF
TRBD2	.	TRBV20-1	TRBJ2-3	TGCAGTGCTAGTCTAGGGTGGGGCGGGAGCCCAGATACGCAGTATTTT	CSASLGWGGSPDTQYF
.	.	TRBV6-5	TRBJ2-7	TGTGCCAGCAGTTACGGAAGCGGAGCGAACTACGAGCAGTACTTC	CASSYGSGANYEQYF
.	few	TRBV7-2	TRBJ2-7	TGTGCCAGCAGCTTTAGTAGCGGACAATACAATGAGCAGTACTTC	CASSFSSGQYNEQYF
.	.	TRBV6-5	TRBJ2-7	TGTGCCAGCAGTTACTCGGAAACAGGTACCCTCAGCTCCTACAATGAGCAGTACTTC	CASSYSETGTLSSYNEQYF
TRBD2	.	TRBV7-9	TRBJ2-5	TGTGCCAGCAGCCCCTCTAGCGGACACCAAGAGACCCAGTACTTC	CASSPSSGHQETQYF
TRBD1	.	TRBV12-3/TRBV12-4	TRBJ2-5	TGTGCCAGCAGTTTACTGGGACAGGGGAGTCCCTTTGTGCGGGAGACCCAGTACTTC	CASSLLGQGSPFVRETQYF
TRBD2	.	TRBV5-1	TRBJ2-7	TGCGCCAGCAGCCCGGGACTAGCGGGAGCCGATTCCTACGAGCAGTACTTC	CASSPGLAGADSYEQYF
.	.	TRBV6-2/TRBV6-3	TRBJ1-2	TGTGCCAGTCTTGACGCCCAGGGCTACACCTTC	CASLDAQGYTF
TRBD2	few	TRBV10-3	TRBJ2-1	TGTGCCATCAGCTCTAGCGGGACCTACAATGAGCAGTTCTTC	CAISSSGTYNEQFF
.	once	TRBV24-1	TRBJ1-2	TGTGCCACCAGTGATGCGGACAACCTCTATGGCTACACCTTC	CATSDADNLYGYTF
.	.	TRBV20-1	TRBJ2-3	TGCAGTGCTAGCGGGAGTCGGCTCTATAAGTATTTT	CSASGSRLYKYF
.	.	TRBV12-5	TRBJ2-6	TGTGCTAGTGGTTCCAGGGGGGCTGGGGCCAACGTCCTGACTTTC	CASGSRGAGANVLTF
TRBD1	.	TRBV29-1	TRBJ2-5	TGCACTACAGGGGGCGCGGGTGAGACCCAGTACTTC	CTTGGAGETQYF
.	few	TRBV9	TRBJ2-3	TGTGCCAGCAGCGTCGGGGTAGGTGGCACAGATACGCAGTATTTT	CASSVGVGGTDTQYF
TRBD2	once	TRBV6-5	TRBJ2-5	TGTGCCAGCAGTTACACTAGCGGGAGGGTGGAGACCCGGTACTTC	CASSYTSGRVETRYF
.	.	TRBV30	TRBJ1-4	TGTGCCTGGAACCAGGGAAAAGGACTGTTTTTT	CAWNQGKGLFF
TRBD2	.	TRBV29-1	TRBJ2-7	TGCAGCGTCGAGGGGAGGGCAACCTACGAGCAGTACTTC	CSVEGRATYEQYF
TRBD1	.	TRBV7-2	TRBJ1-2	TGTGCCAGCAGCTTAGAGGCAGGGGGGCGGTGGTATGGCTACACCTTC	CASSLEAGGRWYGYTF
.	.	TRBV5-1	TRBJ1-1	TGCGCCAGTGATGCGGAGTCAGGAACGAACACTGAAGCTTTCTTT	CASDAESGTNTEAFF
TRBD2	.	TRBV9	TRBJ2-1	TGTGCCAGCAGCGTAGTTGGACTAGCGGGAGGATACTCCTACAATGAGCAGTTCTTC	CASSVVGLAGGYSYNEQFF